A single sample is the source of the 27 T cell receptor beta chains below, sequenced in a study of blood T cell repertoires in COVID-19. Method: immunoSEQ multiplex PCR; TCRdb's copy keeps in-frame clones and lacks some. The table has a few hundred thousand clones, about nine tenths seen once. The specimen sequenced was PBMCs or T cells enriched from blood (not recorded which). Source of these receptors: a middle-aged man who had recovered from COVID-19.

The J gene is TRBJ1-5, the V gene TRBV4-3, with unresolved D. The CDR3 is 13 residues long. Germline values: CDR1 LGHNA, CDR2 YSLEER. Trimming cost V 3 bases and J 5 bases, with 8 bases left between them. This CDR3 reads CASSQGVDQPQHF. For the CDR3, the DNA is TGCGCCAGCAGCCAGGGAGTTGATCAGCCCCAGCATTTT.

The gene calls are TRBV30 and TRBJ2-7; 7 nucleotides align to TRBD1. The germline CDR1 and CDR2 sequences are GTSNPN and SVGIG (reference sequence). The V gene end was trimmed by 2 bases and the J gene end by 7 bases; junction bases not matched to a gene: 8. CDR3 length: 13 residues. CDR3 loop: CAWSKDRPGEQYF. In nucleotides, the CDR3 is TGTGCCTGGAGTAAGGACAGGCCAGGTGAGCAGTACTTC.

This clone came up a few times. V and J are TRBV30 and TRBJ1-1; D possibly corresponds to TRBD1 (5 bases). The V and J ends lost 6 bases and 3 bases respectively, with 8 bases between them. The germline V gene has CDR1 GTSNPN and CDR2 SVGIG (reference sequence). The CDR3 is 11 amino acids. The CDR3 reads CACTGDTEAFF. CDR3 DNA sequence: TGTGCCTGTACAGGTGACACTGAAGCTTTCTTT.

The CDR3 DNA is TGTGCCAGCAGTCTCATCTTCTCACTAGCGGGAGCAGAAAACATTCAGTACTTC. As protein: CASSLIFSLAGAENIQYF. This chain connects TRBV27 to TRBJ2-4, with 11 nucleotides matching TRBD2. Trimming took 5 bases from V and 5 from J; bases not matched to a gene: 14. The CDR3 spans 18 residues. The germline V gene has CDR1 MNHEY and CDR2 SMNVEV (reference sequence).

In this sample, this clone turned up once. The chain couples TRBV5-6 to TRBJ1-1, with 7 nucleotides matching TRBD1. V shed 4 bases, J shed 1 base, and the junction held 10 bases outside the gene matches. Per the germline V gene, CDR1 is SGHDT and CDR2 is YYEEEE. The CDR3 covers 16 residues. The CDR3 region has the DNA TGTGCCAGCAGCCCCCTGGGACAGACGAAGAACACTGAAGCTTTCTTT. Its translation: CASSPLGQTKNTEAFF.

V usage is TRBV3-1 (or the pseudogene TRBV3-2) and J usage is TRBJ1-6; D gene unclear. The germline V and J ends were trimmed by 0 bases and 7 bases, with 16 bases remaining between them. CDR3 size: 17 residues. CDR1 is LGHDT, CDR2 YNNKEL, per germline (reference sequence). In DNA, the CDR3 is TGTGCCAGCAGCCAAGATTTTGGGTCAGGCGGGAATTCACCCCTCCACTTT. Translating it yields CASSQDFGSGGNSPLHF.

The CDR3 DNA is TGTGCCAGCAGTTATGGGCAGTATGGATTAATGAACACCGGGGAGCTGTTTTTT. It is translated as CASSYGQYGLMNTGELFF. The rearrangement links TRBV6-2 or TRBV6-3 to TRBJ2-2; D unclear. CDR1 is MNHEY and CDR2 is SVGEGT in the germline V gene. The germline V and J ends were trimmed by 3 bases and 1 base, with 18 bases remaining between them. The length of the CDR3 is 18 residues.

The chain is built from TRBV7-8 and TRBJ2-5, with 8 bases fitting TRBD2. The junction had 10 bases not matched to a gene; V was cut back by 5 bases and J by 5 bases. Germline loops: CDR1 SGHVS, CDR2 FQNEAQ. The CDR3 sequence is 15 residues long. Written as DNA, the CDR3 is TGTGCCAGCAGCCGCAAGCGGGGGAGTAGGGAGACCCAGTACTTC. Protein: CASSRKRGSRETQYF.

The chain carries TRBV20-1 and TRBJ1-2; TRBD1 matches 10 bases. This CDR3 is built from 10 residues. Unmatched junction bases numbered 2, after V lost 4 bases and J lost 12 bases. From germline, CDR1 is DFQATT and CDR2 SNEGSKA (reference sequence). The DNA of the CDR3 is TGCAGTGCTACCGGGACAGGGGACACCTTC. It yields the protein CSATGTGDTF.

This sequence joins TRBV10-3 and TRBJ2-1; 12 bases match TRBD2. This CDR3 spans 16 amino acids. V shed 5 bases and J 9 bases; nucleotides not matched to a gene: 11. Germline V lookup: CDR1 ENHRY, CDR2 SYGVKD. CDR3 region: CAISWDLAGGPGEQFF. For the CDR3, the DNA is TGTGCCATCAGTTGGGACCTAGCGGGAGGGCCGGGTGAGCAGTTCTTC.

The chain has TRBV15 and TRBJ1-4, with TRBD1 as a possible D gene (5 bases). In germline, CDR1 is LNHNV, CDR2 YYDKDF (reference sequence). The ends were cut back, 5 bases at V and 5 bases at J, with 15 bases in the middle. The CDR3 has 15 amino acids. The CDR3 reads CATSAAPKGNEKLFF. CDR3 sequence (DNA): TGTGCCACCAGCGCAGCTCCCAAGGGGAATGAAAAACTGTTTTTT.

Of note for this clone: Other nucleotide sequences in the sample specify the same CDR3. The chain has TRBV7-8 and TRBJ1-2, with D uncertain. Per the germline V gene, CDR1 is SGHVS and CDR2 is FQNEAQ. The CDR3 sequence is 12 residues long. Trimming removed 3 bases from V and 3 bases from J, with 5 bases in between. The DNA of the CDR3 is TGTGCCAGCAGCTTCAGCGACTATGGCTACACCTTC. Protein: CASSFSDYGYTF.

V gene TRBV6-5 combines with J gene TRBJ1-5, with 7 bases aligning to TRBD1. CDR1 is MNHEY, CDR2 SVGAGI, per germline. CDR3 size: 15 residues. After removal of 5 bases from V and 11 bases from J, the junction contained 15 bases not matched to a gene. Here the CDR3 DNA reads TGTGCCAGCAGTCAGGGGGGACACGGCAGTTGGGCCCAGCATTTT. Encoded protein: CASSQGGHGSWAQHF.

This clone occurred once. The chain carries TRBV7-9 and TRBJ2-2; no clear D. The CDR3 length is 13 residues. V was pared by 7 bases and J by 6 bases, with 12 bases between. CDR1 is SEHNR and CDR2 is FQNEAQ in the germline V gene (reference sequence). The CDR3 DNA reads as TGTGCCAGCACCCTAGGAATTTCCGGGGAGCTGTTTTTT. It translates to CASTLGISGELFF.

The chain couples TRBV3-1 (or the pseudogene TRBV3-2) to TRBJ1-4; D is unresolved. This CDR3 is built from 15 residues. Germline values: CDR1 LGHDT, CDR2 YNNKEL (reference sequence). V was clipped by 4 bases and J by 2 bases, with 11 bases between them. In nucleotides, the CDR3 is TGTGCCAGCAGCCCCCAAGGGAGTACTAATGAAAAACTGTTTTTT. Its protein product is CASSPQGSTNEKLFF.

A note on this clone: The sample holds other DNA sequences that translate to the same CDR3. The chain combines TRBV7-9 with TRBJ1-6, with D maybe TRBD1 (6 bases). V lost 5 bases and J lost 6, with 11 bases in between. CDR1 and CDR2 from the germline V gene are SEHNR and FQNEAQ (reference sequence). CDR3 length: 14 residues. The CDR3 reads CASSPGGLNSPLHF. The CDR3 region has the DNA TGTGCCAGCAGCCCCGGGGGGCTTAATTCACCCCTCCACTTT. The variable domain in full, with the rest retrieved from reference TRBV7-9 and TRBJ1-6, is DTGVSQNPRHKITKRGQNVTFRCDPISEHNRLYWYRQTLGQGPEFLTYFQNEAQLEKSRLLSDRFSAERPKGSFSTLEIQRTEQGDSAMYLCASSPGGLNSPLHFGNGTRLTVT.

The J gene is TRBJ2-1, the V gene TRBV21-1; the table assigns TRBD2, which was not confirmed against the DNA. TRBV21-1 is noted as a pseudogene. This CDR3 is 19 amino acids long. CDR3 in DNA: TGTGCCAGCAGCAAAGCGCTTTTTACGGCTAGCGGGGTCCCCAATGAGCAGTTCTTC. Protein: CASSKALFTASGVPNEQFF.

This chain uses TRBV2 with TRBJ2-1; TRBD2 aligns across 10 bases. J was trimmed by 7 bases and V by 3 bases; bases with no gene match: 6. This CDR3 region has 15 residues. CDR1 is SNHLY, CDR2 FYNNEI, per germline. CDR3 region: CASSELSGRWNEQFF. Here the CDR3 DNA reads TGTGCCAGCAGTGAGCTTAGCGGGAGGTGGAATGAGCAGTTCTTC.

This clone was observed once. V and J are TRBV19 and TRBJ1-1; tentatively, D is TRBD1 (6 bases). The CDR3 spans 13 residues. The germline CDR1 and CDR2 sequences are LNHDA and SQIVND (reference sequence). V lost 2 bases, J lost 6 bases, and 10 bases lay in between. The CDR3 region is CASSISGDPEAFF. The CDR3 bases are TGTGCCAGTAGTATATCAGGGGATCCTGAAGCTTTCTTT.

V gene TRBV4-1 combines with J gene TRBJ2-1; TRBD2 matches at 7 bases. CDR3 length: 15 amino acids. Per germline, CDR1 MGHRA and CDR2 YSYEKL. Germline trimming cut 5 bases from V and 1 base from J; bases unmatched to any gene: 5. CDR3 sequence: CASSATSWSYNEQFF. The CDR3 DNA is TGCGCCAGCAGCGCGACTAGCTGGTCCTACAATGAGCAGTTCTTC.

This chain uses TRBV11-2 with TRBJ2-3; 9 bases are shared with TRBD2. The CDR3 contains 16 residues. Germline-derived CDR1 and CDR2 are SGHAT and FQNNGV. The ends lost 7 bases at V and 5 bases at J; junction bases unmatched: 13. The CDR3 loop reads CASILAGREGRDTQYF. The CDR3 coding sequence is TGTGCCAGCATCCTGGCCGGGCGGGAGGGCCGAGATACGCAGTATTTT. The full variable domain, completed using reference TRBV11-2 and TRBJ2-3, is EAGVAQSPRYKIIEKRQSVAFWCNPISGHATLYWYQQILGQGPKLLIQFQNNGVVDDSQLPKDRFSAERLKGVDSTLKIQPAKLEDSAVYLCASILAGREGRDTQYFGPGTRLTVL.

The chain carries TRBV2 and TRBJ2-1; 9 positions agree with TRBD1. The germline V gene encodes CDR1 SNHLY and CDR2 FYNNEI. The CDR3 loop spans 13 amino acids. The J segment lost 4 bases and the V segment lost 10 bases, leaving 5 bases of the junction unmatched. CDR3 nucleotide sequence: TGTGCCACCTGGACAGGGGATTACAATGAGCAGTTCTTC. This codes for CATWTGDYNEQFF.

This chain links TRBV29-1 with TRBJ2-7; D possibly corresponds to TRBD2 (6 bases). Germline-derived CDR1 and CDR2 are SQVTM and ANQGSEA. V was pared by 2 bases and J by 6 bases, with 17 bases between. CDR3 length: 14 residues. The DNA of the CDR3 is TGCAGCGTTGAAACAGGCCTAGCGAGGGGCGAGCAGTACTTC. Protein product: CSVETGLARGEQYF.

This clone came up once. The chain is built from TRBV9 and TRBJ1-5; the D gene is possibly TRBD1 (5 bases). The CDR3 has 14 residues. V was cut by 3 bases and J by 2 bases, with 9 bases left in between. Per the germline V gene, CDR1 is SGDLS and CDR2 is YYNGEE. The CDR3 DNA reads as TGTGCCAGCAGCGCGCAGGGCCGCAATCAGCCCCAGCATTTT. Protein sequence: CASSAQGRNQPQHF.

V gene TRBV28 combines with J gene TRBJ1-5, with 7 bases lining up with TRBD1. The germline gives CDR1 MDHEN, CDR2 SYDVKM. CDR3 length: 16 amino acids. V gave up 6 bases and J gave up 4 bases; unmatched junction bases: 12. The CDR3 region is CASSTTGIFQNQPQHF. DNA for the CDR3: TGTGCCAGCAGCACGACAGGGATTTTTCAAAATCAGCCCCAGCATTTT.

The chain uses TRBV7-9 and TRBJ1-6; D is undetermined. This CDR3 spans 12 amino acids. Deletions cut 2 bases from V and 7 bases from J, with 3 bases between. Germline V gene data show CDR1 as SEHNR and CDR2 as FQNEAQ (reference sequence). The CDR3 DNA reads as TGTGCCAGCAGCTTATCGAATTCACCCCTCCACTTT. Its translation is CASSLSNSPLHF.

The chain employs TRBV9 and TRBJ1-2, with 7 bases matching TRBD1. This CDR3 has 15 residues. After removal of 3 bases from V and 0 bases from J, the junction contained 5 bases not matched to a gene. From germline, CDR1 is SGDLS and CDR2 YYNGEE. CDR3 bases: TGTGCCAGCAGCGCCTGGGACAGCGCTAACTATGGCTACACCTTC. Protein: CASSAWDSANYGYTF.